This entry lists 20 T cell receptor beta chains sequenced from one sample in a study of blood T cell repertoires in COVID-19. Clones were read by immunoSEQ multiplex PCR, and TCRdb kept only the in-frame ones, dropping some. The table includes around 170,000 clones, around four fifths detected once. The sequencing sample was made of peripheral blood. These receptors originate from a woman in her forties with acute or convalescent COVID-19.

The V call is TRBV29-1, the J call TRBJ1-1, with D possibly TRBD1 on 5 matching bases. V was trimmed by 3 bases and J by 2 bases, leaving 10 bases between them. The germline CDR1 and CDR2 sequences are SQVTM and ANQGSEA. The CDR3 has 13 amino acids. This chain's CDR3 is CSVEAGSNTEAFF. CDR3 nucleotides: TGCAGCGTTGAGGCAGGGTCAAACACTGAAGCTTTCTTT.

The gene calls are TRBV12-3 or TRBV12-4 and TRBJ1-4, with 7 bases matching TRBD1. The trim removed 8 bases at V and 5 bases at J, leaving 5 bases unmatched. The CDR3 contains 13 residues. The CDR3 is CASRGQRNEKLFF. The CDR3 DNA reads TGTGCCAGCCGGGGACAGCGAAATGAAAAACTGTTTTTT.

The chain couples TRBV19 to TRBJ1-4; no clear D. Per germline, CDR1 LNHDA and CDR2 SQIVND (reference sequence). The CDR3 is 14 amino acids. The ends were cut back, 3 bases at V and 3 bases at J, with 8 bases in the middle. CDR3 in amino acids: CASSMGGANEKLFF. For the CDR3, the DNA is TGTGCCAGTAGTATGGGTGGAGCTAATGAAAAACTGTTTTTT.

The chain combines TRBV6-5 with TRBJ2-3; D gene ambiguous. The CDR3 is made up of 13 amino acids. Trimming shortened V by 8 bases and J by 2 bases, and 11 bases separated the two germline ends. Germline V gives CDR1 MNHEY, CDR2 SVGAGI. The CDR3 DNA is TGTGCCAGCGGGCTTGGATACACAGATACGCAGTATTTT. Encoded protein: CASGLGYTDTQYF.

V gene TRBV5-1 combines with J gene TRBJ2-3; 11 bases align to TRBD2. The CDR3 has 16 residues. The V segment lost 1 base and the J segment 5 bases; nucleotides outside the gene matches: 6. The germline CDR1 and CDR2 sequences are SGHRS and YFSETQ. The CDR3 nucleotides read TGCGCCAGCAGCTTGTTAGCGGGGGGGCCCGGAGATACGCAGTATTTT. As protein: CASSLLAGGPGDTQYF.

This chain connects TRBV19 to TRBJ2-7; TRBD2 matches 7 bases. The CDR3 extends over 14 amino acids. Per the germline V gene, CDR1 is LNHDA and CDR2 is SQIVND (reference sequence). Losses at the gene ends were 6 bases for V and 2 bases for J; bases not matched to a gene: 7. CDR3 amino acids: CASSRRLAAYEQYF. Here the CDR3 DNA reads TGTGCCAGTAGCCGGCGTCTAGCGGCCTACGAGCAGTACTTC.

This sequence joins TRBV10-3 and TRBJ2-2; TRBD2 might be the D (6 bases). CDR3 length: 17 amino acids. V was trimmed by 4 bases and J by 6 bases, leaving 21 bases between them. Per germline, CDR1 ENHRY and CDR2 SYGVKD. This CDR3 reads CAISGRLAGFPAGELFF. CDR3 in DNA: TGTGCCATCAGTGGGCGTTTGGCGGGATTTCCGGCCGGGGAGCTGTTTTTT.

This sequence joins TRBV28 and TRBJ2-7, with D possibly being TRBD2 (6 bases). The CDR3 loop spans 14 amino acids. The germline V gene encodes CDR1 MDHEN and CDR2 SYDVKM. Trimming stripped 0 bases from V and 2 bases from J, with 8 bases between. CDR3 sequence (DNA): TGTGCCAGCAGTTTATGGGGACTGACCTACGAGCAGTACTTC. It is translated as CASSLWGLTYEQYF.

This rearrangement joins TRBV5-4 to TRBJ2-5, with D unresolved. The CDR3 is 13 amino acids. V lost 0 bases and J lost 2, with 5 bases in between. Germline assignment: CDR1 SGHNT and CDR2 YYREEE (reference sequence). CDR3 amino acids: CASSLGPQETQYF. CDR3 sequence (DNA): TGTGCCAGCAGCTTGGGGCCACAAGAGACCCAGTACTTC.

The table lists this clone with a few counts. V gene TRBV6-5 combines with J gene TRBJ2-3, with D possibly TRBD1 on 5 matching bases. Between the trimmed V and J ends, which lost 7 bases and 0 bases, there was a span of 8 bases. Germline V CDR1 and CDR2: MNHEY, SVGAGI. CDR3 size: 13 residues. This CDR3 is CASKGASTDTQYF. The CDR3 region has the DNA TGTGCCAGCAAAGGGGCTAGCACAGATACGCAGTATTTT.

With regard to this clone: Within the sample, other DNA sequences also encode this same CDR3. In DNA, the CDR3 is TGTGCCAGCAGTTTTAGCGGGAATGAGCAGTTCTTC. Protein: CASSFSGNEQFF. The chain employs TRBV7-3 and TRBJ2-1, with 7 bases that match TRBD2. Germline V gene sequence: CDR1 SGHTA, CDR2 FQGTGA. Trimming at V came to 6 bases and at J to 7 bases, leaving 3 bases not matched to a gene. There are 12 residues in the CDR3.

This sequence joins TRBV2 and TRBJ1-3, with D perhaps TRBD1 (6 bases). The V gene's germline CDR1 is SNHLY and CDR2 FYNNEI. There are 15 residues in the CDR3. Trimming stripped 0 bases from V and 8 bases from J, with 14 bases between. The CDR3 loop reads CASSEAARRTDTIYF. The CDR3 DNA follows: TGTGCCAGCAGTGAAGCGGCGCGGCGGACAGACACCATATATTTT. Variable domain in full (rest from reference TRBV2 and TRBJ1-3): EPEVTQTPSHQVTQMGQEVILRCVPISNHLYFYWYRQILGQKVEFLVSFYNNEISEKSEIFDDQFSVERPDGSNFTLKIRSTKLEDSAMYFCASSEAARRTDTIYFGEGSWLTVV.

Comments on this clone: Other nucleotide sequences from this sample produce the same CDR3. This chain connects TRBV5-6 to TRBJ2-7, with no clear D. The V end lost 1 base, the J end lost 3 bases, and 2 bases lay between the germline ends. CDR1 is SGHDT and CDR2 is YYEEEE in the germline V gene. The CDR3 is 11 amino acids. The CDR3 DNA follows: TGTGCCAGCAGCTTGCGCTACGAGCAGTACTTC. Translation: CASSLRYEQYF. Full variable domain (rest looked up from reference TRBV5-6 and TRBJ2-7): DAGVTQSPTHLIKTRGQQVTLRCSPKSGHDTVSWYQQALGQGPQFIFQYYEEEERQRGNFPDRFSGHQFPNYSSELNVNALLLGDSALYLCASSLRYEQYFGPGTRLTVT.

The chain couples TRBV18 to TRBJ1-1; perhaps TRBD1 as D (6 bases). Between the trimmed V and J ends, which lost 4 bases and 5 bases, there was a span of 17 bases. The length of the CDR3 is 15 residues. CDR1 is KGHSH, CDR2 LQKENI, per germline. CDR3 in DNA: TGTGCCAGCTCACGCCTCGGGGGAGGGGGGACTGAAGCTTTCTTT. This codes for CASSRLGGGGTEAFF.

Only one count was recorded for this clone. The rearrangement joins TRBV6-6 to TRBJ2-7; D perhaps matches TRBD1 (5 bases). The V end was cut by 5 bases, the J end by 5 bases, with 13 bases between. Germline CDR1 MNHNY, CDR2 SVGAGI (reference sequence). This CDR3 region has 13 residues. CDR3 nucleotides: TGTGCCAGCAGTCCATGGACACGCGACGAGCAGTACTTC. It translates to CASSPWTRDEQYF.

V usage is TRBV7-3 and J usage is TRBJ1-4; 7 bases align to TRBD1. The CDR3 runs to 14 residues. J was trimmed by 7 bases and V by 0 bases; bases with no gene match: 2. The germline gives CDR1 SGHTA, CDR2 FQGTGA. The CDR3 DNA reads as TGTGCCAGCAGCTTAACAGGGGGCGGTGAAAAACTGTTTTTT. It translates to CASSLTGGGEKLFF.

This chain connects TRBV2 to TRBJ1-6; D is unclear. The CDR3 runs 16 residues. CDR1 is SNHLY, CDR2 FYNNEI, per germline. Deletions cut 6 bases from V and 0 bases from J, with 12 bases between. The CDR3 sequence: CASRASRSSYNSPLHF. The CDR3 nucleotides read TGTGCCAGCAGGGCCAGTAGGAGCTCCTATAATTCACCCCTCCACTTT.

V is TRBV4-1 and J is TRBJ1-5; tentatively, D is TRBD1 (6 bases). V was cut by 3 bases and J by 6 bases, with 9 bases left in between. In germline, CDR1 is MGHRA, CDR2 YSYEKL. The CDR3 has 13 amino acids. The CDR3 DNA follows: TGCGCCAGCAGCCACAACAGGGTTCAGCCCCAGCATTTT. Protein product: CASSHNRVQPQHF.

For this clone: Compared with germline, one end of the junction differs, possibly owing to a read error. V gene TRBV9 combines with J gene TRBJ2-1, with D possibly being TRBD2 (6 bases). The germline CDR1 and CDR2 sequences are SGDLS and YYNGEE. CDR3 length: 12 amino acids. Here the CDR3 DNA reads TGTGCCAGCAGCGTAGCGGCTGGAGGGCCCCTCTTC. Protein sequence: CASSVAAGGPLF.

The rearrangement links TRBV28 to TRBJ2-7; D perhaps matches TRBD1 (7 bases). Trimming took off 7 bases at V and 1 base at J, with 17 bases between the two ends. The CDR3 length is 15 residues. Germline V gene sequence: CDR1 MDHEN, CDR2 SYDVKM. CDR3 loop: CASTRPQGRSYEQYF. In DNA, the CDR3 is TGTGCCAGCACCCGACCACAGGGGAGGTCCTACGAGCAGTACTTC.